The T cell receptor beta chain under discussion was sequenced for a study of blood T cell repertoires in COVID-19. Study in general: Spain, Italy and the United States supplied samples that represented acute and convalescent COVID-19. In each case, the material was cDNA or gDNA derived from T cells, B-cell-depleted T cells, or PBMCs.

Authors' analysis steps: It was from reference gene primer amplification that nucleated cell counts were estimated. Only in-frame clones appear in the TCRdb table, and some are missing; sequencing was by immunoSEQ multiplex PCR. V, J and clone size are those of that table, while D and trimming were read from the DNA. The sample contains 150,000 to 200,000 clones, almost 90% of which appear only once. The CDR3 runs to 15 residues. Trimming cost V 1 base and J 0 bases; bases outside gene matches: 3. Germline V gene sequence: CDR1 SGHTA, CDR2 FQGNSA. The clonotype was recovered from a man between 45 and 60 years old with acute or convalescent COVID-19. The sample taken for sequencing was peripheral blood. The chain has TRBV7-2 and TRBJ2-7, with 7 nucleotides matching TRBD2. DNA of the CDR3: TGTGCCAGCAGCTTAGTACCTAGCGGCTCCTACGAGCAGTACTTC. This sequence encodes CASSLVPSGSYEQYF.